A selection of T cell receptor beta chains follows, all from one sample in a study of T and B cells in COVID-19 patients. One entry per CDR3 protein results from TCRdb running MiXCR on the multiplex PCR reads. The top ten hold 28% of the sample, which has approximately 10,000 distinct CDR3 sequences, more than 25% seen once. The specimen sequenced was blood. The receptors shown here come from a human donor who had recovered from COVID-19. Each CDR3 is given with its conserved first and last residue. The D gene is left open where the match is weak. Size is stated for part of the rows, as once, few or many counts, or as a class when the clone is expanded.

clone_size	v_call	d_call	j_call	cdr3_nt	cdr3_aa
few	TRBV6-2/TRBV6-3	TRBD1	TRBJ1-2	TGTGCCAGCAGTAAATCCACAGGGGTGGCTGGCTACACCTTC	CASSKSTGVAGYTF
NA	TRBV6-5	NA	TRBJ1-6	TGTGCCAGCAGCCCACGATACGGGCCTTTGACAAATTCACCCCTCCACTTT	CASSPRYGPLTNSPLHF
many	TRBV15	NA	TRBJ2-7	TGTGCCACCAGCGGGAGACAGTCCTACGAGCAGTACTTC	CATSGRQSYEQYF
NA	TRBV27	TRBD1	TRBJ2-2	TGTGCCAGCAGTTTCGGACAGGGGAGAACCGGGGAGCTGTTTTTT	CASSFGQGRTGELFF
NA	TRBV20-1	NA	TRBJ1-6	TGCAGTGCTAGAGATTTGCCCCGCGCGGATTCACCCCTCCACTTT	CSARDLPRADSPLHF
medium-sized	TRBV5-4	NA	TRBJ2-2	TGTGCCAGCAGCTTCCCCCCCCCTATGCCCGGGGAGCTGTTTTTT	CASSFPPPMPGELFF
few	TRBV11-1	TRBD2	TRBJ2-7	TGTGCCAGCAGCTTAGTCTTCGCGGGAGGGCACGACGAGCAGTACTTC	CASSLVFAGGHDEQYF
once	TRBV7-9	NA	TRBJ2-2	TGTGCCAGCAGCTTTGACAGCACCGGGGAGCTGTTTTTT	CASSFDSTGELFF
NA	TRBV2	NA	TRBJ2-6	TGTGCCAGCGTCAGGGCGGAGGGGGCCAACGTCCTGACTTTC	CASVRAEGANVLTF
few	TRBV11-3	NA	TRBJ1-6	TGTGCCAGCAGCGCAGGCGCAAGTTTGCCACCCCTCCACTTT	CASSAGASLPPLHF
few	TRBV18	NA	TRBJ2-5	TGTGCCAGCTCACCAGGGGGCCAAGAGACCCAGTACTTC	CASSPGGQETQYF
medium-sized	TRBV29-1	TRBD2	TRBJ2-3	TGCAGCGTTGAAGAAGGGACTAGCGGGATTGGAGATACGCAGTATTTT	CSVEEGTSGIGDTQYF
NA	TRBV20-1	TRBD2	TRBJ2-5	TGCAGTGCTAGAGGTACTAGCGGGGCCCAAGAGACCCAGTACTTC	CSARGTSGAQETQYF
NA	TRBV5-6	TRBD2	TRBJ2-1	TGTGCCAGCAGCCGAGGACTAGCGGGAGGGTACCTCTACAATGAGCAGTTCTTC	CASSRGLAGGYLYNEQFF
medium-sized	TRBV29-1	NA	TRBJ2-6	TGCAGCGTTCAGGGGGGTCAGGCCAACGTCCTGACTTTC	CSVQGGQANVLTF
few	TRBV30	TRBD1	TRBJ1-1	TGTGCCTGGAGCCGAGGACAGGGGAACACTGAAGCTTTCTTT	CAWSRGQGNTEAFF
NA	TRBV5-1	NA	TRBJ2-1	TGCGCCAGCAGAAATCGGGAGCCCCCCTACAATGAGCAGTTCTTC	CASRNREPPYNEQFF
NA	TRBV6-4	NA	TRBJ2-2	TGTGCCAGCTCGCCCCAAGACACCGGGGAGCTGTTTTTT	CASSPQDTGELFF
NA	TRBV6-5	NA	TRBJ1-5	TGTGCCAGCAGTTATTGGGGGAAAGGTCAGCCCCAGCATTTT	CASSYWGKGQPQHF
NA	TRBV11-2	TRBD1	TRBJ1-4	TGTGCCAGCAGCTTTAACACAGGGGCTCTTAATGAAAAACTGTTTTTT	CASSFNTGALNEKLFF
medium-sized	TRBV19	NA	TRBJ2-1	TGTGCCAGTAGCCCTGACAGGATAGCCGGGCAGTTCTTC	CASSPDRIAGQFF
NA	TRBV28	NA	TRBJ2-6	TGTGCCAGCAGTTCCACAGGGCCTGGGGCCAACGTCCTGACTTTC	CASSSTGPGANVLTF
many	TRBV6-5	NA	TRBJ1-4	TGTGCCAGCAGGGACGGATGGAGGACTAATGAAAAACTGTTTTTT	CASRDGWRTNEKLFF
medium-sized	TRBV29-1	NA	TRBJ2-3	TGCAGCGTCGACGATACGCAGTATTTT	CSVDDTQYF
medium-sized	TRBV19	TRBD1	TRBJ2-7	TGTGCCAGTAACCCTACCGGGACAGGGACCGAGCAGTACTTC	CASNPTGTGTEQYF
NA	TRBV6-1	TRBD2	TRBJ2-2	TGTGCCAGCCGGACTAGCGGGAGGGTGGTCGGGGAGCTGTTTTTT	CASRTSGRVVGELFF
few	TRBV30	NA	TRBJ1-4	TGTGCCTGGAGTGTACCGCGGGGTATGAATGAAAAACTGTTTTTT	CAWSVPRGMNEKLFF
NA	TRBV12-3/TRBV12-4	TRBD1	TRBJ2-2	TGTGCCAGCAGTTTGACAGGGCGCACCGGGGAGCTGTTTTTT	CASSLTGRTGELFF
NA	TRBV6-6	NA	TRBJ1-5	TGTGCCAGCAGTTACTCGGAAAGGAATCAGCCCCAGCATTTT	CASSYSERNQPQHF
medium-sized	TRBV18	TRBD1	TRBJ2-3	TGTGCCAGCTCACCACCGGGACAGAGCACAGATACGCAGTATTTT	CASSPPGQSTDTQYF
medium-sized	TRBV29-1	NA	TRBJ1-2	TGCAGCGTTGCATCCTTATCAGGGACTGGCTACACCTTC	CSVASLSGTGYTF
NA	TRBV28	TRBD1	TRBJ1-5	TGTGCCAGCAGTTTAGGAGGGACAGGCATTCAGCCCCAGCATTTT	CASSLGGTGIQPQHF